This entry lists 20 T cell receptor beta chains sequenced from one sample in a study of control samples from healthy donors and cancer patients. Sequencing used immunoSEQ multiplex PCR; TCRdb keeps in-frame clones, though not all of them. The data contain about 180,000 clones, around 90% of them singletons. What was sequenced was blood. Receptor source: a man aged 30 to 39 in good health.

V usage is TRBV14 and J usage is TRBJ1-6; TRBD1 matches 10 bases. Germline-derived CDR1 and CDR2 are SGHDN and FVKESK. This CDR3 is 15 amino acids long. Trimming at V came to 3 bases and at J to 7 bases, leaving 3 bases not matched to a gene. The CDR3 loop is CASSHRTGGNSPLHF. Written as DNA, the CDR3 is TGTGCCAGCAGCCACCGGACAGGGGGAAATTCACCCCTCCACTTT.

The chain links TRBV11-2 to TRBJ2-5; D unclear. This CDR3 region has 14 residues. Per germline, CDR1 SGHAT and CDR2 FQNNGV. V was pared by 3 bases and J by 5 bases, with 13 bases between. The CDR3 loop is CASSFSDLGETQYF. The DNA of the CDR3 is TGTGCCAGCAGCTTCTCGGACCTGGGGGAGACCCAGTACTTC.

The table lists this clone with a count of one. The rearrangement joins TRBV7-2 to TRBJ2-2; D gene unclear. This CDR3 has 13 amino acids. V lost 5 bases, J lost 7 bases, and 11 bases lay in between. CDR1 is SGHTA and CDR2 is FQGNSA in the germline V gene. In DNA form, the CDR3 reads TGTGCCAGCAGCCTGGGGTGGAACGGGGAGCTGTTTTTT. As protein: CASSLGWNGELFF.

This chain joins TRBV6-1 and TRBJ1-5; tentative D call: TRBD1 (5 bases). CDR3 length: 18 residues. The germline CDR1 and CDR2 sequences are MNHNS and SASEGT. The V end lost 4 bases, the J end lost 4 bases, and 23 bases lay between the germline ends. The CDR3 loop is CASSAPWGPRGGNQPQHF. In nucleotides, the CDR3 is TGTGCCAGCAGTGCCCCTTGGGGCCCGAGGGGAGGAAATCAGCCCCAGCATTTT.

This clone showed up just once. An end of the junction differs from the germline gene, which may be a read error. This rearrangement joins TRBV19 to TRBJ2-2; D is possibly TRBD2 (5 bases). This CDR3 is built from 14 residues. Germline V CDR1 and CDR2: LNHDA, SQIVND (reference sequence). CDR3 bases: TGTGCCAGTCGAGATGGGGAGCGCACCGGGGAGCTGCTTTTT. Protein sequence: CASRDGERTGELLF. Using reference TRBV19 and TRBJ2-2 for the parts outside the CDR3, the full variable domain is DGGITQSPKYLFRKEGQNVTLSCEQNLNHDAMYWYRQDPGQGLRLIYYSQIVNDFQKGDIAEGYSVSREKKESFPLTVTSAQKNPTAFYLCASRDGERTGELLFGEGSRLTVL.

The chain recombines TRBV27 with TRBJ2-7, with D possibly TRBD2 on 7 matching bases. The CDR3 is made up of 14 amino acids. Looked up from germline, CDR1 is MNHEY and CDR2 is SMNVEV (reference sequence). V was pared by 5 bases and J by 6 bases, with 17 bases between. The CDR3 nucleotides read TGTGCCAGCAGTCCCAGGGGAGGGGGTAGCGAGCAGTACTTC. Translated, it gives CASSPRGGGSEQYF.

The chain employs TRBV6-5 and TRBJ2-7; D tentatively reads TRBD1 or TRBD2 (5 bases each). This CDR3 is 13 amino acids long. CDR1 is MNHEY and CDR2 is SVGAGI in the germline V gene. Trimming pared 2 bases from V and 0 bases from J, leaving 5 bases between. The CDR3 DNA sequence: TGTGCCAGCAGTTACGGGGGCTCCTACGAGCAGTACTTC. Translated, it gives CASSYGGSYEQYF.

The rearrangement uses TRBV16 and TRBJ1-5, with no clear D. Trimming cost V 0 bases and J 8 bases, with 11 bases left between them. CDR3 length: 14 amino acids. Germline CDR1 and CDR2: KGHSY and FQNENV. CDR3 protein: CASSQSAGVKPQHF. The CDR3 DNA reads TGTGCCAGCAGCCAATCAGCGGGTGTGAAGCCCCAGCATTTT.

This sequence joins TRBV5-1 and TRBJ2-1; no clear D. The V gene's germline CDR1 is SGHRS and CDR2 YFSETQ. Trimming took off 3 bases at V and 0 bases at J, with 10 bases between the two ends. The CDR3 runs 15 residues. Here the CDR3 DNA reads TGCGCCAGCAGCTCCCAGCCCCTCTCCTACAATGAGCAGTTCTTC. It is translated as CASSSQPLSYNEQFF.

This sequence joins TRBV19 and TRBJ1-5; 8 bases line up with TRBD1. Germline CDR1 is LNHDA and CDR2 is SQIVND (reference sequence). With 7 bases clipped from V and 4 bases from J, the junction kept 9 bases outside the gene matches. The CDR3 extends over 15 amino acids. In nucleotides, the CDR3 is TGTGCCAGTACGGACGGACAGGGAGGAAATCAGCCCCAGCATTTT. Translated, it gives CASTDGQGGNQPQHF.

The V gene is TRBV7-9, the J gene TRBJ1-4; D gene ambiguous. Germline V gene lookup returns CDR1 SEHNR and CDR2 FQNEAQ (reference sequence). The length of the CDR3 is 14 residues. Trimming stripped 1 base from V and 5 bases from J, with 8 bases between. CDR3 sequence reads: CASSLGTANEKLFF. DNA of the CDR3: TGTGCCAGCAGCTTAGGGACCGCGAATGAAAAACTGTTTTTT.

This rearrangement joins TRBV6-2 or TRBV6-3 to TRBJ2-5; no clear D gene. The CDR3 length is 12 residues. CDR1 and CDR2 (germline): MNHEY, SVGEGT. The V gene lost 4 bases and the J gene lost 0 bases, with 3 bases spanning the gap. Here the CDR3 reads CASSWNQETQYF. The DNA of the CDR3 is TGTGCCAGCAGTTGGAACCAAGAGACCCAGTACTTC.

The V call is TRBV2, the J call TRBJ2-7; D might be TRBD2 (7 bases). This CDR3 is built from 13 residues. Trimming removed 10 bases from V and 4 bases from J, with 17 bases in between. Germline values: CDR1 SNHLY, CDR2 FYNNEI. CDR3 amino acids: CATRRGGGYEQYF. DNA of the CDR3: TGTGCCACGCGGAGGGGGGGCGGGTACGAGCAGTACTTC.

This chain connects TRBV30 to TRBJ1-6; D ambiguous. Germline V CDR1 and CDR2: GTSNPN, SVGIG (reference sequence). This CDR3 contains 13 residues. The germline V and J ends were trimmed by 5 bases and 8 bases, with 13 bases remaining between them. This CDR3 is CAWSTGWDSPLHF. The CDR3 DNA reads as TGTGCCTGGTCCACGGGGTGGGATTCACCCCTCCACTTT.

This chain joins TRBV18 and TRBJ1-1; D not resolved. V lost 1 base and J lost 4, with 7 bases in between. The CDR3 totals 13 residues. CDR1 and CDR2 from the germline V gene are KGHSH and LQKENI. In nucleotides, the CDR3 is TGTGCCAGCTCACCACGGGATGGCACTGAAGCTTTCTTT. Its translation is CASSPRDGTEAFF.

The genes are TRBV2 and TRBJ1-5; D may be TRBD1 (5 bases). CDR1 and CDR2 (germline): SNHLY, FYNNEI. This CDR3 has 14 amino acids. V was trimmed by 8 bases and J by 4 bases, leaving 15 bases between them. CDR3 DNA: TGTGCCAGCGGGTTCGACGGGGGGAATCAGCCCCAGCATTTT. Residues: CASGFDGGNQPQHF.

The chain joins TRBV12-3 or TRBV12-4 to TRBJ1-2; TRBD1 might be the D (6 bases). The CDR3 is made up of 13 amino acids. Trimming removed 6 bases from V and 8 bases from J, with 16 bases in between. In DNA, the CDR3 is TGTGCCAGCAGCTGGGGGGGCGTCGGAGGCTACACCTTC. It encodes CASSWGGVGGYTF.

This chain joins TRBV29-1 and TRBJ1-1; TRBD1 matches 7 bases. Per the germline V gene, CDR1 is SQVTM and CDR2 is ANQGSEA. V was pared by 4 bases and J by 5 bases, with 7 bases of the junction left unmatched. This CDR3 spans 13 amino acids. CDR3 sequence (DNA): TGCAGCGTTGCCGCTCAGGGGGGGACTGAAGCTTTCTTT. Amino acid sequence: CSVAAQGGTEAFF.

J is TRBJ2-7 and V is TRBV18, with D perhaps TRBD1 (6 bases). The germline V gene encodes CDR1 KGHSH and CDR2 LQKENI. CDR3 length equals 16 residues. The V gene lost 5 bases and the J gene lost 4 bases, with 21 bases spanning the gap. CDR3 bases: TGTGCCAGCTCATCCCAACAGGGTGCGGAATTGTACGAGCAGTACTTC. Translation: CASSSQQGAELYEQYF.

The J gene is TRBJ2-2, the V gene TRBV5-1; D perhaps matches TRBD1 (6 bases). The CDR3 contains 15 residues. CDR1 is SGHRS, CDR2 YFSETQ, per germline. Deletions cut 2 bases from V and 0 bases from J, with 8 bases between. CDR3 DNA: TGCGCCAGCAGCTTCGACAGGCCGAACACCGGGGAGCTGTTTTTT. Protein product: CASSFDRPNTGELFF.